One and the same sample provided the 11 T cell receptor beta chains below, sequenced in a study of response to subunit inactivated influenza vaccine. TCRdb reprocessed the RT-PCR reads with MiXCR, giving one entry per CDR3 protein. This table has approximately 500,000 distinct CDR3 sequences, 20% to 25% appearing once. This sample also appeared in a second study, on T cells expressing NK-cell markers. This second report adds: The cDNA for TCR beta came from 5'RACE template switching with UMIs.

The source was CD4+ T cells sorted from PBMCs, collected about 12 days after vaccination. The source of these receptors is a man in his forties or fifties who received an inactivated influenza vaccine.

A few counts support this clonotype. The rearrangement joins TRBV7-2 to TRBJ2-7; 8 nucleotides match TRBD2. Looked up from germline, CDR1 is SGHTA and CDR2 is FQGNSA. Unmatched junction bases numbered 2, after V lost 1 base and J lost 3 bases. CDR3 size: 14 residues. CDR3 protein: CASSLVLAGYEQYF. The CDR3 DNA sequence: TGTGCCAGCAGCTTAGTTCTAGCGGGCTACGAGCAGTACTTC.

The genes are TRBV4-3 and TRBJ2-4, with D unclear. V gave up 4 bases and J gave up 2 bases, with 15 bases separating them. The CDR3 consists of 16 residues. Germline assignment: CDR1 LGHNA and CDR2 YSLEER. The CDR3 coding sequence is TGCGCCAGCAGCCGCCTTCCGGACGCATCCAAAAACATTCAGTACTTC. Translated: CASSRLPDASKNIQYF.

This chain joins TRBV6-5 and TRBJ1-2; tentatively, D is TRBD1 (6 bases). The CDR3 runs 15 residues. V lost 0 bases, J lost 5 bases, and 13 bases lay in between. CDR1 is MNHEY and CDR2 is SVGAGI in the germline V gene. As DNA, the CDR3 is TGTGCCAGCAGTTACTCGATGACAGGAAAATATGGCTACACCTTC. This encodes CASSYSMTGKYGYTF.

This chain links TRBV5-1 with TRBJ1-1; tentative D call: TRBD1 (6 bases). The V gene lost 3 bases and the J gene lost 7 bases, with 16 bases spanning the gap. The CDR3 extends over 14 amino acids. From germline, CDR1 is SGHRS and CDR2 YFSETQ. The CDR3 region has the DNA TGCGCCAGCAGCTCCCCACAGGGCAGAAGTGAAGCTTTCTTT. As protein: CASSSPQGRSEAFF.

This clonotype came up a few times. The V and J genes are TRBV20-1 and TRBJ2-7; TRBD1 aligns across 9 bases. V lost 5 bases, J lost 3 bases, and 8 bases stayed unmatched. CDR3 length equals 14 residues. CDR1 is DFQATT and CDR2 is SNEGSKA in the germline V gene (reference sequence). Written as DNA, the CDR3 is TGCAGTGCTCGAAGAGGGACAGGGAGCTACGAGCAGTACTTC. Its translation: CSARRGTGSYEQYF.

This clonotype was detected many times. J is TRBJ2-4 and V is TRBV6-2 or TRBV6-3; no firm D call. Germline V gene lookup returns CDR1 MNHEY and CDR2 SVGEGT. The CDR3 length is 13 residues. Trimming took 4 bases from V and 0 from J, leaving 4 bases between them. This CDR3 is CASSSLAKNIQYF. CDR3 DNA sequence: TGTGCCAGCAGTTCGCTAGCCAAAAACATTCAGTACTTC.

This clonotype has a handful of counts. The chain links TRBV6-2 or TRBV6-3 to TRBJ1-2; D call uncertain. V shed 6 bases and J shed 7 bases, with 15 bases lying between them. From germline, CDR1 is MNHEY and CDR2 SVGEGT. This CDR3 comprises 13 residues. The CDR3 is CASSQRTFGGYTF. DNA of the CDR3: TGTGCCAGCAGCCAACGTACCTTCGGTGGCTACACCTTC.

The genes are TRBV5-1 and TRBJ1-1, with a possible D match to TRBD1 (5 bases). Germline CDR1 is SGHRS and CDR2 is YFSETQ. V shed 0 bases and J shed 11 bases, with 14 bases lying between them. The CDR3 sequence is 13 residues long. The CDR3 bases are TGCGCCAGCAGCTTGGAGGGCAGGGTCGCCGCTTTCTTT. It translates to CASSLEGRVAAFF.

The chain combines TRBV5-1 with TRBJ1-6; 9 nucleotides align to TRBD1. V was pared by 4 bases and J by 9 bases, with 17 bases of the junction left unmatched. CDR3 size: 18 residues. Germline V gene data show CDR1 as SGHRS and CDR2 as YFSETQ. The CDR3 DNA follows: TGCGCCAGCAGCGCCACTTTTACAGGGGGCGCGAGTCCTTCACCCCTCCACTTT. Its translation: CASSATFTGGASPSPLHF.

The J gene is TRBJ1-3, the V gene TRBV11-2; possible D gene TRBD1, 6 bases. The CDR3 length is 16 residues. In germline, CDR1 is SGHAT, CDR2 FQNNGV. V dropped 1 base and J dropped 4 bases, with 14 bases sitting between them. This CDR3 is CASSLVWGPFGNTIYF. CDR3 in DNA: TGTGCCAGCAGCTTAGTTTGGGGGCCCTTCGGAAACACCATATATTTT.

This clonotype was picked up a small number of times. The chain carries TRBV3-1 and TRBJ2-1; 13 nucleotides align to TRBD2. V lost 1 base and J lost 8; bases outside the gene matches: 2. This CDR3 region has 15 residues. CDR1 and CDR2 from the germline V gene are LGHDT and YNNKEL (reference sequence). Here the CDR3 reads CASSQGTSGSDEQFF. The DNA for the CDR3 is TGTGCCAGCAGCCAAGGGACTAGCGGGAGCGATGAGCAGTTCTTC.